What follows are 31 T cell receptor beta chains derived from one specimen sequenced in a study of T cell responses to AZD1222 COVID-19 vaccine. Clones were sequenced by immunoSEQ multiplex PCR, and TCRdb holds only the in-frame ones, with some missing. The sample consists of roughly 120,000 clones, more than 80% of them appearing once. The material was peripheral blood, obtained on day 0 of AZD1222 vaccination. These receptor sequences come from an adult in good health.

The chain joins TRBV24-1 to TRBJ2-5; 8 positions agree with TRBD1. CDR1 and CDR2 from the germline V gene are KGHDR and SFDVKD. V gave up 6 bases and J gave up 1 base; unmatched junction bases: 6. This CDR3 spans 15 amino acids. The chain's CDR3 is CATSSGQGAQETQYF. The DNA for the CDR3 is TGTGCCACCAGTAGTGGACAGGGTGCCCAAGAGACCCAGTACTTC.

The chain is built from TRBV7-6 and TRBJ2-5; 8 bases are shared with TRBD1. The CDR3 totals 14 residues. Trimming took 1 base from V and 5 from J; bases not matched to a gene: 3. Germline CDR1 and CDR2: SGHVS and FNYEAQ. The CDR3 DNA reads TGTGCCAGCAGCTTAGATACAGGGGGGGAGACCCAGTACTTC. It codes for CASSLDTGGETQYF. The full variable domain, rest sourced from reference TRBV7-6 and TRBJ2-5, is GAGVSQSPRYKVTKRGQDVALRCDPISGHVSLYWYRQALGQGPEFLTYFNYEAQQDKSGLPNDRFSAERPEGSISTLTIQRTEQRDSAMYRCASSLDTGGETQYFGPGTRLLVL.

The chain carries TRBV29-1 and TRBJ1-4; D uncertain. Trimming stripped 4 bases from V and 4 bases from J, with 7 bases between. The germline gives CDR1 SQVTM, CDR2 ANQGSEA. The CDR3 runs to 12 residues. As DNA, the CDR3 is TGCAGCGTTGTGGGATTTAATGAAAAACTGTTTTTT. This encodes CSVVGFNEKLFF.

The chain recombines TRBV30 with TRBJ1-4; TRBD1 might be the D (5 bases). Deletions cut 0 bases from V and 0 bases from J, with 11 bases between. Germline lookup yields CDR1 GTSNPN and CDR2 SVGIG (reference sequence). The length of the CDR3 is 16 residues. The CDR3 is CAWSVLRGTTNEKLFF. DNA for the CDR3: TGTGCCTGGAGTGTACTAAGGGGAACAACTAATGAAAAACTGTTTTTT. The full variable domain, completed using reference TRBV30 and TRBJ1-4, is SQTIHQWPATLVQPVGSPLSLECTVEGTSNPNLYWYRQAAGRGLQLLFYSVGIGQISSEVPQNLSASRPQDRQFILSSKKLLLSDSGFYLCAWSVLRGTTNEKLFFGSGTQLSVL.

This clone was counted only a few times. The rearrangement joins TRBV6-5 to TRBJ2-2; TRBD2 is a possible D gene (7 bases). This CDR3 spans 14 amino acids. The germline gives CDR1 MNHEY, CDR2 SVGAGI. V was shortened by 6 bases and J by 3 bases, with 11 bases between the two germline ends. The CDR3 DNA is TGTGCCAGCAGGGGAGGGGGGCACACCGGGGAGCTGTTTTTT. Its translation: CASRGGGHTGELFF.

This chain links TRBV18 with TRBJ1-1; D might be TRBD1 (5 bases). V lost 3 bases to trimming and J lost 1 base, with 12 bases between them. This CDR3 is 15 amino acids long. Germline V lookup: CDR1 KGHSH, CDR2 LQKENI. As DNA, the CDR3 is TGTGCCAGCTCACCTATCGGAGGGACGAACACTGAAGCTTTCTTT. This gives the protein CASSPIGGTNTEAFF.

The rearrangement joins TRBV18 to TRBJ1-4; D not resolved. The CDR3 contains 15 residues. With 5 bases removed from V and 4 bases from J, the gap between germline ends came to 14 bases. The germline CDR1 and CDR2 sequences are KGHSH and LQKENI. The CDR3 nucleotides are TGTGCCAGCTCAGGATCAAACAGCCTTAATGAAAAACTGTTTTTT. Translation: CASSGSNSLNEKLFF. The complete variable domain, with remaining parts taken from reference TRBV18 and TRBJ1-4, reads NAGVMQNPRHLVRRRGQEARLRCSPMKGHSHVYWYRQLPEEGLKFMVYLQKENIIDESGMPKERFSAEFPKEGPSILRIQQVVRGDSAAYFCASSGSNSLNEKLFFGSGTQLSVL.

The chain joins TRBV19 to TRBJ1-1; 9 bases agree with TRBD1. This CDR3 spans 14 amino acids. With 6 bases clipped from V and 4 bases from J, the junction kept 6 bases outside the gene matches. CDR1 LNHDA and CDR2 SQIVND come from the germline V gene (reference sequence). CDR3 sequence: CASREQGASTEAFF. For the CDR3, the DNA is TGTGCCAGTAGAGAACAGGGGGCGAGCACTGAAGCTTTCTTT.

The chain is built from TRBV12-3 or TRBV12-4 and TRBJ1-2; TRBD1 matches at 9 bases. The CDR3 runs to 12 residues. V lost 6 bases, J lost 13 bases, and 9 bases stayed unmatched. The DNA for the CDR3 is TGTGCCAGCAGCCTGCGGGACAGGGTCTCCACCTTC. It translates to CASSLRDRVSTF.

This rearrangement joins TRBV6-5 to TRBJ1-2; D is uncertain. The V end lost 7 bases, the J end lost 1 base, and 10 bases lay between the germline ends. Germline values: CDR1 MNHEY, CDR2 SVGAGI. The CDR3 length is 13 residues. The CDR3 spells CASKTHYNYGYTF. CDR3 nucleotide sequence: TGTGCCAGCAAAACTCATTATAACTATGGCTACACCTTC.

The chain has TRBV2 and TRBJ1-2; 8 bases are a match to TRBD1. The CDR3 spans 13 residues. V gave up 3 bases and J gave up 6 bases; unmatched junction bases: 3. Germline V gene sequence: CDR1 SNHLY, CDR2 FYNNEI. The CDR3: CASSDRGRNGYTF. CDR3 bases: TGTGCCAGCAGTGACAGGGGGCGAAATGGCTACACCTTC.

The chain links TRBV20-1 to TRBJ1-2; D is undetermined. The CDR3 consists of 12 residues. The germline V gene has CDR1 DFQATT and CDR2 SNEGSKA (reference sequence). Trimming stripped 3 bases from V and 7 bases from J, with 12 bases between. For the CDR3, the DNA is TGCAGTGCTAGTGGCCAGTGGATTGGCTACACCTTC. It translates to CSASGQWIGYTF.

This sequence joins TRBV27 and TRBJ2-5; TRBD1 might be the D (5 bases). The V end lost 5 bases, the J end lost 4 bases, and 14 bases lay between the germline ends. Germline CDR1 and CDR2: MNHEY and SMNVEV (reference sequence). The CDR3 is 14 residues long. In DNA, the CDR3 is TGTGCCAGCAGTGTATTGCAGGGTTCAGAGACCCAGTACTTC. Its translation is CASSVLQGSETQYF.

This chain's CDR3 is CAISDGQNSNQPQHF. The CDR3 DNA reads TGTGCCATCAGTGACGGGCAGAATAGCAATCAGCCCCAGCATTTT. The V call is TRBV10-3, the J call TRBJ1-5; D is unresolved. Trimming shortened V by 3 bases and J by 0 bases, and 9 bases separated the two germline ends. This CDR3 is built from 15 residues. CDR1 ENHRY and CDR2 SYGVKD come from the germline V gene.

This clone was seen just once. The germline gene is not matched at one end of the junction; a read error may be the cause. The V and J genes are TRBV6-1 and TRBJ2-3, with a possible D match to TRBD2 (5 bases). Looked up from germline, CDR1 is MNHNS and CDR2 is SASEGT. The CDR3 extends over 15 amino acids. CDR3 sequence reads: CASSKAEPNTDTQYF. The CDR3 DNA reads TGTGCCAGCAGTAAAGCGGAGCCCAACACAGATACGCAGTATTTT.

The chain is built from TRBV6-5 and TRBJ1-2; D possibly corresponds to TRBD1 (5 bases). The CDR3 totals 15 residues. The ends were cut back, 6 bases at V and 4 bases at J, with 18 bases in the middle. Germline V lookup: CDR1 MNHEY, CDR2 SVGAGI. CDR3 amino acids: CASSRGRGSSYGYTF. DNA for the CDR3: TGTGCCAGCAGCCGAGGGAGGGGTAGTAGCTATGGCTACACCTTC.

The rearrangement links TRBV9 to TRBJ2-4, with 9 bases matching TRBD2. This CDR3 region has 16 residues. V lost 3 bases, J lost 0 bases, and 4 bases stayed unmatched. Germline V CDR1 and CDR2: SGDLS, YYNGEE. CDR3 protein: CASSASGTLAKNIQYF. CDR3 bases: TGTGCCAGCAGCGCTAGCGGGACCCTAGCCAAAAACATTCAGTACTTC. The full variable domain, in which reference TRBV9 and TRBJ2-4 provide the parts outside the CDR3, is DSGVTQTPKHLITATGQRVTLRCSPRSGDLSVYWYQQSLDQGLQFLIQYYNGEERAKGNILERFSAQQFPDLHSELNLSSLELGDSALYFCASSASGTLAKNIQYFGAGTRLSVL.

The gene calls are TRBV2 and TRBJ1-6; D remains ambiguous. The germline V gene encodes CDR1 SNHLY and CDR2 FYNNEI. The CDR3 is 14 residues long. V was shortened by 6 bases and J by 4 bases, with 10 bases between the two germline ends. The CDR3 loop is CASRRDQYNSPLHF. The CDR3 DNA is TGTGCCAGCAGAAGAGATCAGTATAATTCACCCCTCCACTTT. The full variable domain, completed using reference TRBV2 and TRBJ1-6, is EPEVTQTPSHQVTQMGQEVILRCVPISNHLYFYWYRQILGQKVEFLVSFYNNEISEKSEIFDDQFSVERPDGSNFTLKIRSTKLEDSAMYFCASRRDQYNSPLHFGNGTRLTVT.

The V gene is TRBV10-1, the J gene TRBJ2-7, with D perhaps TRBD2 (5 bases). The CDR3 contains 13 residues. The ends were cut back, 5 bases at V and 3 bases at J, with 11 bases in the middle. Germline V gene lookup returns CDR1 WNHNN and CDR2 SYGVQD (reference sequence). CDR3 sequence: CASSSGRSYEQYF. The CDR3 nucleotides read TGCGCCAGCAGTTCGGGAAGGAGCTACGAGCAGTACTTC.

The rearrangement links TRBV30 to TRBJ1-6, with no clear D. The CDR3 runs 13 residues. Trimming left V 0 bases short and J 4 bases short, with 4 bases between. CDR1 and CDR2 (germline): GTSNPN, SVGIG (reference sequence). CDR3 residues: CAWSVQYNSPLHF. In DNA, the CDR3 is TGTGCCTGGAGTGTACAGTATAATTCACCCCTCCACTTT.

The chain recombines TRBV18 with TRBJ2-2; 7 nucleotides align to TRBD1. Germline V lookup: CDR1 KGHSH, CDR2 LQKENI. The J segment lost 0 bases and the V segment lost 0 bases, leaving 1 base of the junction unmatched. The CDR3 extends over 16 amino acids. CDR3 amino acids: CASSPPQGANTGELFF. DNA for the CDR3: TGTGCCAGCTCACCACCGCAGGGGGCGAACACCGGGGAGCTGTTTTTT.

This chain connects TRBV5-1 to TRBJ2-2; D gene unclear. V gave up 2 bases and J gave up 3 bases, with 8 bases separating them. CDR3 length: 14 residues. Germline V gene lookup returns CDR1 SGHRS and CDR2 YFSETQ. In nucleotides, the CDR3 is TGCGCCAGCAGCTTACGTCCCGACACCGGGGAGCTGTTTTTT. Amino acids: CASSLRPDTGELFF.

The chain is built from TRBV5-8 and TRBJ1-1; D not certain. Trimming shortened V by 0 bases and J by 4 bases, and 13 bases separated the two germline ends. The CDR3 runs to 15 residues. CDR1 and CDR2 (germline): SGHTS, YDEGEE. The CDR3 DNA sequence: TGTGCCAGCAGCTTGGTTACGGATCGAGCCACTGAAGCTTTCTTT. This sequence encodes CASSLVTDRATEAFF.

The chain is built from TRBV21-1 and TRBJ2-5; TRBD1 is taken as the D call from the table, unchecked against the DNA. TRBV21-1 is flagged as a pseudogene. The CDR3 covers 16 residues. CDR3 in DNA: TGTGCCAGCAGCAATAGGGGGGACAGGGTACGCGAGACCCAGTACTTC. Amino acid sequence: CASSNRGDRVRETQYF.

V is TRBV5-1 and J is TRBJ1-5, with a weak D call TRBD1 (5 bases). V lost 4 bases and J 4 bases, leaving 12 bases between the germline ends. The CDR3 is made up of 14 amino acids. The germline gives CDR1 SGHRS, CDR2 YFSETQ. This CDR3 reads CASSPGPGNQPQHF. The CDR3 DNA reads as TGCGCCAGCAGCCCGGGGCCAGGAAATCAGCCCCAGCATTTT.

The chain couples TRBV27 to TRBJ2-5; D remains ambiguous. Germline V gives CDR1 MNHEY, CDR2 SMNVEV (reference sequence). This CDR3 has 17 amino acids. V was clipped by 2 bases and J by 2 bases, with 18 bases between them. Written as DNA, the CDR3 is TGTGCCAGCAGTTTAAGGTCTAGTAATGTACGTCAAGAGACCCAGTACTTC. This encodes CASSLRSSNVRQETQYF.

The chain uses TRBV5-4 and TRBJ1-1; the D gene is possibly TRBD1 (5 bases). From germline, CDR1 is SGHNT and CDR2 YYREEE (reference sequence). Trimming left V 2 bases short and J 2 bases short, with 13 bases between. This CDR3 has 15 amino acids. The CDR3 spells CASSLPIGDNTEAFF. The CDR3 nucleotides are TGTGCCAGCAGCTTACCGATAGGGGATAACACTGAAGCTTTCTTT. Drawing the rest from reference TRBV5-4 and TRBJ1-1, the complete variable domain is ETGVTQSPTHLIKTRGQQVTLRCSSQSGHNTVSWYQQALGQGPQFIFQYYREEENGRGNFPPRFSGLQFPNYSSELNVNALELDDSALYLCASSLPIGDNTEAFFGQGTRLTVV.

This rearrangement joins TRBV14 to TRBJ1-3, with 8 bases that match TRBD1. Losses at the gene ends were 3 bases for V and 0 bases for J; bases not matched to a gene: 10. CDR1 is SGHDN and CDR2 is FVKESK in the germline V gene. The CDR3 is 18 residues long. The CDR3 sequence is CASSHTRGQARSGNTIYF. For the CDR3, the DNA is TGTGCCAGCAGCCACACCCGGGGACAGGCGCGCTCTGGAAACACCATATATTTT. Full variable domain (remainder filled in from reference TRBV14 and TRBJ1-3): EAGVTQFPSHSVIEKGQTVTLRCDPISGHDNLYWYRRVMGKEIKFLLHFVKESKQDESGMPNNRFLAERTGGTYSTLKVQPAELEDSGVYFCASSHTRGQARSGNTIYFGEGSWLTVV.

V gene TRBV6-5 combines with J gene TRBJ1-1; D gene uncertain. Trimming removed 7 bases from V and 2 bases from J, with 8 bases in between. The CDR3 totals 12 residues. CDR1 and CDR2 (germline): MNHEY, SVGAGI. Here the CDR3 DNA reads TGTGCCAGCAAGTACGGAAACACTGAAGCTTTCTTT. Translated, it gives CASKYGNTEAFF.

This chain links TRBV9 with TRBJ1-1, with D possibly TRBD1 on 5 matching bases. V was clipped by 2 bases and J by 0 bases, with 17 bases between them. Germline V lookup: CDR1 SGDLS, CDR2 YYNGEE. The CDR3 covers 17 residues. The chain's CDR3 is CASSVSSTAQMNTEAFF. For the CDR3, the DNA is TGTGCCAGCAGCGTGAGTTCGACAGCCCAAATGAACACTGAAGCTTTCTTT. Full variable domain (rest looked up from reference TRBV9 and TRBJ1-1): DSGVTQTPKHLITATGQRVTLRCSPRSGDLSVYWYQQSLDQGLQFLIQYYNGEERAKGNILERFSAQQFPDLHSELNLSSLELGDSALYFCASSVSSTAQMNTEAFFGQGTRLTVV.

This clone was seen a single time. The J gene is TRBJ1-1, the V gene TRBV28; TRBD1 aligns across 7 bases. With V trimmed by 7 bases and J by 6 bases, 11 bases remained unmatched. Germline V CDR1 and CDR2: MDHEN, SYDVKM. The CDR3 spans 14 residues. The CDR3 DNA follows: TGTGCCAGCACCATACAGGGGATCGTCGCTGAAGCTTTCTTT. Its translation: CASTIQGIVAEAFF.